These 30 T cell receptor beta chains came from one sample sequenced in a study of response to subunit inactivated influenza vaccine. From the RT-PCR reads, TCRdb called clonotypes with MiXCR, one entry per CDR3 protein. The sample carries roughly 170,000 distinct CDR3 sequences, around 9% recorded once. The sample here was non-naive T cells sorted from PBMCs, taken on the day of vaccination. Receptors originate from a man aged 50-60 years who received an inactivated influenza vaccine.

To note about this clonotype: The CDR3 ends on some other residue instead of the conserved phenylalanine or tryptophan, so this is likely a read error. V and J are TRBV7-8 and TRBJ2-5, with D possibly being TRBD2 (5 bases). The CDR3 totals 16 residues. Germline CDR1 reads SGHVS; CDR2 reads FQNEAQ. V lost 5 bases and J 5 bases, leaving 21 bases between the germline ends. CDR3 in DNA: TGTGCCAGCAGCCACAGACCGTACCGACGGAGGGAGACCCAGTACCTC. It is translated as CASSHRPYRRRETQYL.

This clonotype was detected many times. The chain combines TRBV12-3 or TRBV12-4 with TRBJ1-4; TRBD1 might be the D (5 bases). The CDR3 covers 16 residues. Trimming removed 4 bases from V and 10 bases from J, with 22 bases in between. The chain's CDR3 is CASSSPRGGASGKLFF. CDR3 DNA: TGTGCCAGCAGTTCACCACGTGGGGGAGCCTCTGGAAAACTGTTTTTT.

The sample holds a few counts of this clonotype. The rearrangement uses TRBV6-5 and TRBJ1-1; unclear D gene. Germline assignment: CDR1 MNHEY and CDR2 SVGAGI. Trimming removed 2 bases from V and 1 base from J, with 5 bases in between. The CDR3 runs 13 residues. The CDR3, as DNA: TGTGCCAGCAGTTACCGCCAGAACACTGAAGCTTTCTTT. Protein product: CASSYRQNTEAFF.

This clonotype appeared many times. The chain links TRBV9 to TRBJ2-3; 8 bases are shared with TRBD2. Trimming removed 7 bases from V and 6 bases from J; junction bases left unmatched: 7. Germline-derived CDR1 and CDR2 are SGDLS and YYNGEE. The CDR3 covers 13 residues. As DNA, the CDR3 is TGTGCCAGCGGCGGGGGGCCAGGGGATACGCAGTATTTT. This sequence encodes CASGGGPGDTQYF.

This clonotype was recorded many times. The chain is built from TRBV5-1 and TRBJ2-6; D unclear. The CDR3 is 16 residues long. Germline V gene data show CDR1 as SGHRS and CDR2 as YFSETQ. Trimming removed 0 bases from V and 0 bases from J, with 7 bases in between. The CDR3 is CASSLAPTSGANVLTF. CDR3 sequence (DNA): TGCGCCAGCAGCTTGGCGCCGACCTCTGGGGCCAACGTCCTGACTTTC.

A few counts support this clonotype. The CDR3 loop reads CASRWGQGANQPQHF. The CDR3 bases are TGTGCCAGCAGGTGGGGACAGGGGGCAAATCAGCCCCAGCATTTT. The chain combines TRBV6-2 or TRBV6-3 with TRBJ1-5; 12 nucleotides line up with TRBD1. CDR1 and CDR2 (germline): MNHEY, SVGEGT. The CDR3 extends over 15 amino acids. Trimming cost V 6 bases and J 4 bases; bases outside gene matches: 4.

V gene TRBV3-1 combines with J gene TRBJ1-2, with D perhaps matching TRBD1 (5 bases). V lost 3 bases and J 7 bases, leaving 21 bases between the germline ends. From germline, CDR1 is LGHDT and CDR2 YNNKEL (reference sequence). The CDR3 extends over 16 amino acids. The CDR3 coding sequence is TGTGCCAGCAGCCAGCAGTTGTGGGGCGTCCGGGCTGGCTACACCTTC. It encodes CASSQQLWGVRAGYTF. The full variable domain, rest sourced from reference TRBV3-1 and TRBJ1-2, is DTAVSQTPKYLVTQMGNDKSIKCEQNLGHDTMYWYKQDSKKFLKIMFSYNNKELIINETVPNRFSPKSPDKAHLNLHINSLELGDSAVYFCASSQQLWGVRAGYTFGSGTRLTVV.

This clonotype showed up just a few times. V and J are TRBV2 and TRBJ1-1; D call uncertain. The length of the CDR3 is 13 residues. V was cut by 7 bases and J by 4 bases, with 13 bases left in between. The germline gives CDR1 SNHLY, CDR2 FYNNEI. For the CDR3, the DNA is TGTGCCAGCACCAGGCCTCCGGTCACTGAAGCTTTCTTT. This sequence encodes CASTRPPVTEAFF.

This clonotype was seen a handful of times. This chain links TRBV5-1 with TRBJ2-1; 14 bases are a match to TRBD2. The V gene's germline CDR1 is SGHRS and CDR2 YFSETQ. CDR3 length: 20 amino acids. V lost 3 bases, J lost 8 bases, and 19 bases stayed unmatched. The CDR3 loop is CASSSRLAGGLGTFIHEQFF. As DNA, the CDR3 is TGCGCCAGCAGCTCCAGACTAGCGGGGGGGCTTGGTACATTTATCCATGAGCAGTTCTTC. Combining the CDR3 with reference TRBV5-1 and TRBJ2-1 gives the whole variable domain KAGVTQTPRYLIKTRGQQVTLSCSPISGHRSVSWYQQTPGQGLQFLFEYFSETQRNKGNFPGRFSGRQFSNSRSEMNVSTLELGDSALYLCASSSRLAGGLGTFIHEQFFGPGTRLTVL.

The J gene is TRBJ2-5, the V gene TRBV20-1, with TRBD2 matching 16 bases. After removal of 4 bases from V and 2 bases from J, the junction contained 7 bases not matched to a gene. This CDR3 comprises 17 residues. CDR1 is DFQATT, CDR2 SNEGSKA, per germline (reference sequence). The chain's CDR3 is CSAIPGLAGGEQETQYF. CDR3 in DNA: TGCAGTGCTATTCCGGGACTAGCGGGGGGGGAACAAGAGACCCAGTACTTC.

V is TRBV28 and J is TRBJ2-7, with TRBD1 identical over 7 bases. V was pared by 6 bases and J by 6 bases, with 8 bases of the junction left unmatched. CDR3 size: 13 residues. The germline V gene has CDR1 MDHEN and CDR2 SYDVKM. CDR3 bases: TGTGCCAGCAGCGACTTGACAGGGCGCGAGCAGTACTTC. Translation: CASSDLTGREQYF.

The CDR3 region has the DNA TGTGCCTGGAGTGCGCGGGGGTGGGACCAGCAGTACTTC. Translation: CAWSARGWDQQYF. The chain couples TRBV30 to TRBJ2-7; the match to TRBD2 covers 7 bases. The CDR3 covers 13 residues. Germline values: CDR1 GTSNPN, CDR2 SVGIG (reference sequence). J gave up 8 bases and V 1 base, and 8 bases lay outside the gene matches.

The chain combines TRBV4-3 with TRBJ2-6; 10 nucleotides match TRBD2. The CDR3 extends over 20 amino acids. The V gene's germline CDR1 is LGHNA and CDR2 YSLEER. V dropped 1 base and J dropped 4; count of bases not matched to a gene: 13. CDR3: CASSQVASLAGAPGANVLTF. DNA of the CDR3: TGCGCCAGCAGCCAAGTGGCTAGTCTAGCGGGAGCTCCCGGGGCCAACGTCCTGACTTTC.

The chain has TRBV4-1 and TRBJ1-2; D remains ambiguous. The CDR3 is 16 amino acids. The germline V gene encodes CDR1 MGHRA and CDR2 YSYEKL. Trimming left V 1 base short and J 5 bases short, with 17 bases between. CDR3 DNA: TGCGCCAGCAGCCAAGGTCGGCAACTTATCCTTTATGGCTACACCTTC. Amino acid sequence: CASSQGRQLILYGYTF.

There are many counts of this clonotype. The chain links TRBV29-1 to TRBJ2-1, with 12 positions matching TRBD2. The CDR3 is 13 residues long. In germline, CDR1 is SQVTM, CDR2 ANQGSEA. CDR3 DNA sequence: TGCAGTCTAGCGGGAGGGGTATACAATGAGCAGTTCTTC. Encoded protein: CSLAGGVYNEQFF.

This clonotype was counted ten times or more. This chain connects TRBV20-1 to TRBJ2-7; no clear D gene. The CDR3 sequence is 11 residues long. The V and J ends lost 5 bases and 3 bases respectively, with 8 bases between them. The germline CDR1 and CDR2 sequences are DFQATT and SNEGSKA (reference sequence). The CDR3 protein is CSAPFGYEQYF. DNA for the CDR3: TGCAGTGCTCCTTTTGGCTACGAGCAGTACTTC.

CDR3 in DNA: TGTGCCAGCAGGGGGGCCACCGGGGAGCTGTTTTTT. This translates into CASRGATGELFF. The V call is TRBV12-3 or TRBV12-4, the J call TRBJ2-2; TRBD1 might be the D (6 bases). V was pared by 6 bases and J by 4 bases, with 6 bases between. The CDR3 totals 12 residues.

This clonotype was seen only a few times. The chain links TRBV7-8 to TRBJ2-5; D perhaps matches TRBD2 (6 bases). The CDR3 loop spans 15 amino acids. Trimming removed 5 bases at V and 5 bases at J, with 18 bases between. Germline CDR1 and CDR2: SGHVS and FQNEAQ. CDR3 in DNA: TGTGCCAGCAGCCCGCACAGGCCCGGAGGGGAGACCCAGTACTTC. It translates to CASSPHRPGGETQYF.

The CDR3 coding sequence is TGTGCCTTCGGGACAGGCCCCGAGACCCAGTACTTC. It codes for CAFGTGPETQYF. The chain joins TRBV6-6 to TRBJ2-5; 8 nucleotides agree with TRBD1. The V gene end was trimmed by 11 bases and the J gene end by 5 bases; junction bases not matched to a gene: 7. CDR3 length: 12 residues. The germline V gene has CDR1 MNHNY and CDR2 SVGAGI (reference sequence).

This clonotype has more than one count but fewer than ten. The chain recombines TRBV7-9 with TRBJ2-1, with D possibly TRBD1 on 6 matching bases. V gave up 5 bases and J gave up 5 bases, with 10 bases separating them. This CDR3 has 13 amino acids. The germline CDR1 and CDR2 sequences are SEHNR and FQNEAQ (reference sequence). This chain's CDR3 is CASSLQGHNEQFF. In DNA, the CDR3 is TGTGCCAGCAGCCTACAGGGCCACAATGAGCAGTTCTTC.

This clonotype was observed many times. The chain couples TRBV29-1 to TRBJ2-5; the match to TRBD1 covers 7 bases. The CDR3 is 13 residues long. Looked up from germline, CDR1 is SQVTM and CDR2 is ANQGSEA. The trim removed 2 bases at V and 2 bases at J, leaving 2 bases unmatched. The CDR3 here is CSVERTGQETQYF. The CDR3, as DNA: TGCAGCGTTGAAAGGACAGGTCAAGAGACCCAGTACTTC. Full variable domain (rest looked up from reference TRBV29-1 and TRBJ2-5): SAVISQKPSRDICQRGTSLTIQCQVDSQVTMMFWYRQQPGQSLTLIATANQGSEATYESGFVIDKFPISRPNLTFSTLTVSNMSPEDSSIYLCSVERTGQETQYFGPGTRLLVL.

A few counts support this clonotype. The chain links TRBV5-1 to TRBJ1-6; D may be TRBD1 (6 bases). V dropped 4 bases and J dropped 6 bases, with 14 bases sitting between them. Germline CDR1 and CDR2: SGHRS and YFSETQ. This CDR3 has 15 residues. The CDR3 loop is CASSPGGGGNSPLHF. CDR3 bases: TGCGCCAGCAGCCCCGGTGGAGGGGGTAATTCACCCCTCCACTTT.

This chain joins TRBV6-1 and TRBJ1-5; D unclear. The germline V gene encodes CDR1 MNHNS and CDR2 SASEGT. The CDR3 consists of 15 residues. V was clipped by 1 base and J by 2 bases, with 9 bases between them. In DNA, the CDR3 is TGTGCCAGCAGTGAAGAACGGGGAGGCAATCAGCCCCAGCATTTT. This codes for CASSEERGGNQPQHF.

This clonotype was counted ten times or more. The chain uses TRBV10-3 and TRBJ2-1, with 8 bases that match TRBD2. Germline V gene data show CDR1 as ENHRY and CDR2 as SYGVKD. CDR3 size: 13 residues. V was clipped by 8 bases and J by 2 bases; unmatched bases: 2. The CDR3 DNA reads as TGTGCCATCGGGCGGGAGGCCTACAATGAGCAGTTCTTC. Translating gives CAIGREAYNEQFF.

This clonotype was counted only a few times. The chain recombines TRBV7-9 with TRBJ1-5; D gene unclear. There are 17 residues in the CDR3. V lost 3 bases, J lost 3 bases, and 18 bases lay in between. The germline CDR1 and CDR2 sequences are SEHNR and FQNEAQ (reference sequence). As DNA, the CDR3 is TGTGCCAGCAGCTTTTTTGGTCGACCGCTCCACAATCAGCCCCAGCATTTT. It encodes CASSFFGRPLHNQPQHF.

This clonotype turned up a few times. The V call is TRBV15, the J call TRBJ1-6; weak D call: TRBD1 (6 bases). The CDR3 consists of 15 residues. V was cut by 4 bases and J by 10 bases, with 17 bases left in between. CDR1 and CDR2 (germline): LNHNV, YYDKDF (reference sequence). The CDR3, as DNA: TGTGCCACCAGCACCGGGGGGCAGGGGAGGTCACCCCTCCACTTT. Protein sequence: CATSTGGQGRSPLHF.

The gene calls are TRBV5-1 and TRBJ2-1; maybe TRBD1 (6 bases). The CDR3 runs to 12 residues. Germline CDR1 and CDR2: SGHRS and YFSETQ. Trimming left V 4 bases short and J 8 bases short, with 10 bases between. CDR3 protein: CASSAGVHEQFF. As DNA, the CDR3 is TGCGCCAGCAGCGCAGGGGTCCATGAGCAGTTCTTC.

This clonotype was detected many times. The CDR3 DNA sequence: TGTGCCAGCAGTTTAAAGGCCCTAGGGGGGCCCCAGTACTTC. Translation gives CASSLKALGGPQYF. The chain combines TRBV12-3 or TRBV12-4 with TRBJ2-5; D tentatively reads TRBD1 or TRBD2 (6 bases each). Trimming pared 2 bases from V and 9 bases from J, leaving 16 bases between. The CDR3 runs 14 residues.

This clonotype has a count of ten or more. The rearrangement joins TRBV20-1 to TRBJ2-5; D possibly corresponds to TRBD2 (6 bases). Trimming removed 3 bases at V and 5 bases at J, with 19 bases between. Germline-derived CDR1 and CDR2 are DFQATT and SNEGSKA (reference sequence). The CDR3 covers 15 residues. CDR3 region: CSARNLAGSGETQYF. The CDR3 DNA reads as TGCAGTGCTAGGAATCTGGCGGGATCAGGCGAGACCCAGTACTTC.

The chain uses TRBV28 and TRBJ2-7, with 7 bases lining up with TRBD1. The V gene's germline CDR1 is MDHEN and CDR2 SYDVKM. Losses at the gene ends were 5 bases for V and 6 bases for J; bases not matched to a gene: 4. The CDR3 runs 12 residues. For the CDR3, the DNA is TGTGCCAGCAGTAGGACAGGACGCGAGCAGTACTTC. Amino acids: CASSRTGREQYF.